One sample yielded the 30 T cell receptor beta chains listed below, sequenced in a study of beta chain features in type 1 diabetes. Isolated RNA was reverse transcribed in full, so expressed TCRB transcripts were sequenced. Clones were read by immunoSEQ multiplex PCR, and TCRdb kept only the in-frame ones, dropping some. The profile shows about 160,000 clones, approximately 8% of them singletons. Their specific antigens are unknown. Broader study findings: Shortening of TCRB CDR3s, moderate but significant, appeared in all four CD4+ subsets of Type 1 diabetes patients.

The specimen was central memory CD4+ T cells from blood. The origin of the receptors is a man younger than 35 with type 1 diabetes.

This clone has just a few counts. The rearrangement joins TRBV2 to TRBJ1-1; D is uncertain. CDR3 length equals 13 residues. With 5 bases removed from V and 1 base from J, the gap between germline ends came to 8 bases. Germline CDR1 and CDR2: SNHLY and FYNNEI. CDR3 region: CASSQDQNTEAFF. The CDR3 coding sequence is TGTGCCAGCAGTCAAGATCAGAACACTGAAGCTTTCTTT.

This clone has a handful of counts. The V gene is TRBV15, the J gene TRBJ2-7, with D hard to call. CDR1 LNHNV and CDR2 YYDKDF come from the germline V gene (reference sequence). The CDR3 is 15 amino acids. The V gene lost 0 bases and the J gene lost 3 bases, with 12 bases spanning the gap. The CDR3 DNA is TGTGCCACCAGCAGAGATCCAGGCCTACTCTACGAGCAGTACTTC. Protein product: CATSRDPGLLYEQYF. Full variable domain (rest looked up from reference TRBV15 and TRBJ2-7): DAMVIQNPRYQVTQFGKPVTLSCSQTLNHNVMYWYQQKSSQAPKLLFHYYDKDFNNEADTPDNFQSRRPNTSFCFLDIRSPGLGDTAMYLCATSRDPGLLYEQYFGPGTRLTVT.

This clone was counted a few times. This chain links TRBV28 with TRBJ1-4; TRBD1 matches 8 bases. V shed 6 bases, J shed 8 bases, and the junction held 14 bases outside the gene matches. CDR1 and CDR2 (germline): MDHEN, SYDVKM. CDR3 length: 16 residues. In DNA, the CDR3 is TGTGCCAGCAGAATCGAGGGGACAGGAGACACAGAAAAACTGTTTTTT. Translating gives CASRIEGTGDTEKLFF.

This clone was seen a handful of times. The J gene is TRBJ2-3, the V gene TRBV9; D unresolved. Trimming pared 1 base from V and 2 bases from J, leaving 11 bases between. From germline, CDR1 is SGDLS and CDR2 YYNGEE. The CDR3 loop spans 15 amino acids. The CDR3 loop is CASSVLSGYTDTQYF. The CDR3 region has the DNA TGTGCCAGCAGCGTACTTTCAGGATACACAGATACGCAGTATTTT.

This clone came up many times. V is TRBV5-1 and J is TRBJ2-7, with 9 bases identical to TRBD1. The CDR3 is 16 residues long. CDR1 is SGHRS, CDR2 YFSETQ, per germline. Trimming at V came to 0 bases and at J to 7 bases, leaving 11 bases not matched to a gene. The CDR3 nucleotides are TGCGCCAGCAGCTTGGCCCTCGGGACAGGGTTGGAGGAGCAGTACTTC. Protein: CASSLALGTGLEEQYF.

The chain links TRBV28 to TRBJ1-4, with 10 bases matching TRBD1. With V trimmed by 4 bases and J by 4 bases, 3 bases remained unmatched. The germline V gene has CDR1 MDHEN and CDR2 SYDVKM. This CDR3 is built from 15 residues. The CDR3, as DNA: TGTGCCAGCAGTTGGGGACAGGGGAATAATGAAAAACTGTTTTTT. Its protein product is CASSWGQGNNEKLFF.

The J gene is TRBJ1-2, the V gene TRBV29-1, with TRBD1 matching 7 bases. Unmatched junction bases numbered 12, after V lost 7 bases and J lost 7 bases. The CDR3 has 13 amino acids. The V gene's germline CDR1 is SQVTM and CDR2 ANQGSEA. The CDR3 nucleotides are TGCAGCGCCCAGCCCACAGGGGCCCTTGGCTACACCTTC. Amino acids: CSAQPTGALGYTF.

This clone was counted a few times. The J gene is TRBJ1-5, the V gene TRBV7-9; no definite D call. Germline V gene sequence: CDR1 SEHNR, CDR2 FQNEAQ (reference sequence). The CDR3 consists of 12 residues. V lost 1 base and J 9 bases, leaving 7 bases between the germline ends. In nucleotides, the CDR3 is TGTGCCAGCAGCTTAGACTCACGGCCCCAGCATTTT. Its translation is CASSLDSRPQHF.

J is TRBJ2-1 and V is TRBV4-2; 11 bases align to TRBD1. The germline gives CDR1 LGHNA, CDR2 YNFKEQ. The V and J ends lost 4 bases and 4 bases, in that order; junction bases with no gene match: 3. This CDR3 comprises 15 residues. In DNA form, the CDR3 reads TGTGCCAGCAGCCTTCGGGACAGGGGGTACAATGAGCAGTTCTTC. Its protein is CASSLRDRGYNEQFF.

CDR3 amino acids: CASSSSDRVDYGYTF. The CDR3, as DNA: TGTGCCAGCAGCTCCTCGGACAGGGTAGACTATGGCTACACCTTC. The chain is built from TRBV5-8 and TRBJ1-2, with 8 bases fitting TRBD1. The CDR3 is 15 amino acids. V lost 3 bases, J lost 3 bases, and 7 bases stayed unmatched. In germline, CDR1 is SGHTS, CDR2 YDEGEE.

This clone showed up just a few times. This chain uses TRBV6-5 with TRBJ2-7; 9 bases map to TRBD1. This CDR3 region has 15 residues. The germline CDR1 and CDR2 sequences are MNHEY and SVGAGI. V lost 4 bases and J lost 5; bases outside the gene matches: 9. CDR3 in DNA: TGTGCCAGCAGTTCCTCCGGGACAGGGTCCCACGAGCAGTACTTC. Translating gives CASSSSGTGSHEQYF.

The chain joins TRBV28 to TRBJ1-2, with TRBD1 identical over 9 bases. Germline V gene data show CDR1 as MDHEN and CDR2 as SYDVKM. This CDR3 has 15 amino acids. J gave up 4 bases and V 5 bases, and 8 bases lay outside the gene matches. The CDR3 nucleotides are TGTGCCAGCAGTCCTGGACAGGGGACATTCTATGGCTACACCTTC. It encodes CASSPGQGTFYGYTF.

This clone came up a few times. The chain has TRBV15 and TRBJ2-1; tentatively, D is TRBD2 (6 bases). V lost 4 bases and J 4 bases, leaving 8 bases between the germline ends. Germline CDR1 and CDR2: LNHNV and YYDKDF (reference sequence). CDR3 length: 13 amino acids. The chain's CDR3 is CATSTGTYNEQFF. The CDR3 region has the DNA TGTGCCACCAGCACTGGGACTTACAATGAGCAGTTCTTC.

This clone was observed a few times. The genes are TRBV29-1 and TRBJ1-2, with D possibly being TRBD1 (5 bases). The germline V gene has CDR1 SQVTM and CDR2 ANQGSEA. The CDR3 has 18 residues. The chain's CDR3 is CRALRAPKPGETLYGYTF. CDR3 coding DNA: TGCAGGGCCCTTCGGGCCCCAAAACCGGGGGAAACCCTCTATGGCTACACCTTC.

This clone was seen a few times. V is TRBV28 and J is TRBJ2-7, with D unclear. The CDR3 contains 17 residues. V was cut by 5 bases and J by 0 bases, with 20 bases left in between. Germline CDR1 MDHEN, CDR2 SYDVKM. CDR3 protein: CASSPMSLVLSSYEQYF. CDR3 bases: TGTGCCAGCAGTCCCATGTCTTTAGTCTTAAGCTCCTACGAGCAGTACTTC.

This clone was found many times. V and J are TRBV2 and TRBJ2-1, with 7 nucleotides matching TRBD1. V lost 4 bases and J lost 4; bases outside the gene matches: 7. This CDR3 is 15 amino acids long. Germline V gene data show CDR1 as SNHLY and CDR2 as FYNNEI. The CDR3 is CASSAFSTGYNEQFF. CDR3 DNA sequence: TGTGCCAGCAGTGCTTTTTCGACAGGGTACAATGAGCAGTTCTTC.

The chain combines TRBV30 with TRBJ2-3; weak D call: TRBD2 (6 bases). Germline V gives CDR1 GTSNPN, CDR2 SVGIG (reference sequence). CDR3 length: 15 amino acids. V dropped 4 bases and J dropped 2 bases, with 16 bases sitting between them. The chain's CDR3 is CAWTRDSPFTDTQYF. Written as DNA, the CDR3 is TGTGCCTGGACCCGGGACTCGCCATTCACAGATACGCAGTATTTT.

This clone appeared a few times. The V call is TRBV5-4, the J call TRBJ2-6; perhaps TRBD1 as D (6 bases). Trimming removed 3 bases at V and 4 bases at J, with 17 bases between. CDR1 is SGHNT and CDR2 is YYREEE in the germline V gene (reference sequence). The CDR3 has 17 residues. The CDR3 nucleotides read TGTGCCAGCAGCTATGGACAGAGCAGAGTCGGGGCCAACGTCCTGACTTTC. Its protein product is CASSYGQSRVGANVLTF.

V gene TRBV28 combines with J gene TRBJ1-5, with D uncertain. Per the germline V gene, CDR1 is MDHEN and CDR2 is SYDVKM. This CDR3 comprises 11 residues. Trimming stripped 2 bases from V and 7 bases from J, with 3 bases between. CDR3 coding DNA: TGTGCCAGCAGTTTAGAGCAGCCCCAGCATTTT. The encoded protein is CASSLEQPQHF.

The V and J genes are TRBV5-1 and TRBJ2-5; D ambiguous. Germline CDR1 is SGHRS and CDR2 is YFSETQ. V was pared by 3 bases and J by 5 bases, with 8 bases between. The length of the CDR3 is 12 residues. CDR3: CASSSHRETQYF. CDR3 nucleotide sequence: TGCGCCAGCAGCTCCCATCGGGAGACCCAGTACTTC. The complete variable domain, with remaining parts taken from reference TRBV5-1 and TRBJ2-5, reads KAGVTQTPRYLIKTRGQQVTLSCSPISGHRSVSWYQQTPGQGLQFLFEYFSETQRNKGNFPGRFSGRQFSNSRSEMNVSTLELGDSALYLCASSSHRETQYFGPGTRLLVL.

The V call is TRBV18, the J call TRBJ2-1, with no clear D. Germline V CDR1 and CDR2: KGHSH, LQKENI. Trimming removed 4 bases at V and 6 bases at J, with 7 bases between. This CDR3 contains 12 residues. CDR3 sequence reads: CASSHGANEQFF. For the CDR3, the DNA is TGTGCCAGCTCACACGGAGCCAATGAGCAGTTCTTC.

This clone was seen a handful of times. CDR3 region: CASSLPGQGAYTF. The CDR3 nucleotides are TGTGCCAGCAGTCTCCCGGGACAGGGAGCCTACACCTTC. V and J are TRBV28 and TRBJ1-2, with 9 bases fitting TRBD1. J lost 10 bases, V lost 5 bases, and 8 bases had no gene match. The germline V gene has CDR1 MDHEN and CDR2 SYDVKM. The CDR3 is 13 amino acids.

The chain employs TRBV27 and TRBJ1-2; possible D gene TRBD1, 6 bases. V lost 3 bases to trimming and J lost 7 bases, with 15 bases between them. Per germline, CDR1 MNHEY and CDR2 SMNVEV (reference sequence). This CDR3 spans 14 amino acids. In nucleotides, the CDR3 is TGTGCCAGCAGTTTTCGCGGGGGGCAGGGTGGCTACACCTTC. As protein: CASSFRGGQGGYTF.

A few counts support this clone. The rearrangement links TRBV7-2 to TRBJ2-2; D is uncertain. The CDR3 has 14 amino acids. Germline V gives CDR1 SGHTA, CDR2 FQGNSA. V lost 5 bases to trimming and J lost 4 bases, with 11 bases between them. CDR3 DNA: TGTGCCAGCAGCACCTCTAGATTCACCGGGGAGCTGTTTTTT. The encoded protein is CASSTSRFTGELFF.

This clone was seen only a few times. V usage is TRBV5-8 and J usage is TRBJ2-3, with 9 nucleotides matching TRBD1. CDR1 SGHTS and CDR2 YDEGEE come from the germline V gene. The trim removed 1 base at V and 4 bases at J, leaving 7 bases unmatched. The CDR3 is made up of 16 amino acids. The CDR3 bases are TGTGCCAGCAGCTTGAACGTCGACAGGGGGGCAGATACGCAGTATTTT. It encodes CASSLNVDRGADTQYF.

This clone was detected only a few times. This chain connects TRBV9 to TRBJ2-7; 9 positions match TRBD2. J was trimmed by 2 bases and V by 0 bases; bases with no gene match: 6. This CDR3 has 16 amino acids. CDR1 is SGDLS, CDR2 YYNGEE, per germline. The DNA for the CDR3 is TGTGCCAGCAGCGTAGGAGGCGGGAGGGCTCCCTACGAGCAGTACTTC. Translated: CASSVGGGRAPYEQYF.

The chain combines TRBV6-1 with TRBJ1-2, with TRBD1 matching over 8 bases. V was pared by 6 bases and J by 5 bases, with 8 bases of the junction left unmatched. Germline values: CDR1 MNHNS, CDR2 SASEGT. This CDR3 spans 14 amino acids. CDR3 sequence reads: CASRNRDRRYGYTF. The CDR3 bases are TGTGCCAGCAGAAACCGGGACAGGCGATATGGCTACACCTTC.

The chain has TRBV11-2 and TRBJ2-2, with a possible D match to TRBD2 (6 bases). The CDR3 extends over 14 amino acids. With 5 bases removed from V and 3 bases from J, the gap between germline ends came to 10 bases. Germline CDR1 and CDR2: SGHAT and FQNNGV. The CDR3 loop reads CASSPQRDTGELFF. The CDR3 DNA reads TGTGCCAGCAGCCCCCAGCGGGACACCGGGGAGCTGTTTTTT.

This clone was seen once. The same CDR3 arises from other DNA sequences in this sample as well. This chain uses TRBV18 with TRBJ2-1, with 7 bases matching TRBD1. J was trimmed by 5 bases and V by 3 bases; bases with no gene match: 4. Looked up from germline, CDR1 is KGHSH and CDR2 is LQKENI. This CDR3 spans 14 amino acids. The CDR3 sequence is CASSPLGTDNEQFF. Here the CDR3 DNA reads TGTGCCAGCTCACCTCTTGGGACAGACAATGAGCAGTTCTTC.

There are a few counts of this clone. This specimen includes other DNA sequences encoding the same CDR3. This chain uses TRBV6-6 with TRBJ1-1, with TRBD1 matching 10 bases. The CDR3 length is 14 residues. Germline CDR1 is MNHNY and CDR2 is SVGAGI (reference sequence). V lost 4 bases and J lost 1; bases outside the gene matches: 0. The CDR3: CASSWDRGNTEAFF. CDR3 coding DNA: TGTGCCAGCAGTTGGGACAGGGGGAACACTGAAGCTTTCTTT.